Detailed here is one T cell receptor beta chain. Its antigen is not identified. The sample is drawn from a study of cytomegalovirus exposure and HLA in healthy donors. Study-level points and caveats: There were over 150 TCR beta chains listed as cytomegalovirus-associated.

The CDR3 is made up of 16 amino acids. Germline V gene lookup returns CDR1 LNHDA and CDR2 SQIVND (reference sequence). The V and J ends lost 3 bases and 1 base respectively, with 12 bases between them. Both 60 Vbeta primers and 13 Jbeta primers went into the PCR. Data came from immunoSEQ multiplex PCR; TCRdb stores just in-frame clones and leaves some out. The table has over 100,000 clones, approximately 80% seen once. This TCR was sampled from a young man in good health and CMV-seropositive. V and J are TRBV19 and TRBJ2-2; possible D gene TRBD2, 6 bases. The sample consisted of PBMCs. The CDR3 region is CASSIERRGNTGELFF. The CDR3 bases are TGTGCCAGTAGTATCGAGCGGAGGGGGAACACCGGGGAGCTGTTTTTT.